The rows below give T cell receptor beta chains drawn from one sample of a study of blood T cell repertoires in COVID-19. Sequenced by immunoSEQ multiplex PCR; TCRdb stores in-frame clones only, minus some. This table holds a few hundred thousand clones, 80% to 85% found once. The sample consisted of peripheral blood. These receptors were obtained from a woman in her late teens or twenties with acute or convalescent COVID-19. Each CDR3 is given without its conserved first and last residue. D genes are given only for firm matches. Clone size is given for some rows only: seen once, a few or many times, or a class if the clone is expanded.

V,size,D,length,J,CDR3
TRBV10-3,NA,NA,14,TRBJ2-2,AISDEVLKNTGELF
TRBV6-5,NA,NA,10,TRBJ2-5,ASSRLQGPEY
TRBV2,NA,NA,12,TRBJ1-5,ASSQTGGNQPQH
TRBV4-2,NA,TRBD1,11,TRBJ1-1,ASSPPGQGEAF
TRBV7-8,NA,NA,13,TRBJ1-6,ASSLGPGYNSPLH
TRBV15,NA,NA,13,TRBJ1-5,ATSRGEAGHQPQH
TRBV6-5,few,TRBD2,13,TRBJ2-7,ASRITSGSLLEQY
TRBV10-3,NA,TRBD1,11,TRBJ2-7,AIRETGSDEQY
TRBV5-1,NA,NA,15,TRBJ1-6,ASSLGRGAQSNSPLH
TRBV3-1/TRBV3-2,few,TRBD2,14,TRBJ2-3,ASSQSGLAETDTQY
TRBV4-1,NA,NA,12,TRBJ1-2,ASSPTDSFYGYT
TRBV5-8,NA,NA,11,TRBJ1-1,ANSWDINTEAF
TRBV7-6,few,TRBD2,15,TRBJ2-3,ASSLALAGAGADTQY
TRBV28,once,TRBD1,13,TRBJ2-2,ASLNQGAGTGELF
TRBV6-5,NA,NA,13,TRBJ1-1,ASSYSTQGRTEAF
TRBV6-5,NA,TRBD1,13,TRBJ1-5,ATRPRDSSNQPQH
TRBV6-5,NA,TRBD2,13,TRBJ2-1,ASSWGLAVYNEQF
TRBV3-1/TRBV3-2,NA,TRBD1,15,TRBJ1-2,ASSQGGTGTVGYGYT
TRBV27,NA,NA,11,TRBJ1-6,ASSRLTNSPLH
TRBV3-1/TRBV3-2,NA,NA,11,TRBJ1-5,ASSQDRGQPQH
TRBV6-5,NA,TRBD2,13,TRBJ2-3,ASSRTSGSTDTQY
TRBV27,NA,NA,12,TRBJ1-1,ASSLARGNTEAF